This TCR beta chain was sequenced for a study of regulatory T cells in long-lasting Graves disease (dated by TCRdb to the early 2020s). Describing the broader study: To count as having persistent Graves' disease, a patient had to have received antithyroid drug treatment for over 5 years with TSH receptor autoantibodies remaining persistently positive. This study used TCR sequencing and RNA sequencing of peripheral blood to compare persistent Graves' disease patients against newly diagnosed Graves' disease patients. The study took place in China and was registered as a clinical trial. A total of roughly 35 samples underwent TCR sequencing: about 13 from persistent and 20 from newly diagnosed Graves' disease patients. Persistent Graves' disease patients in the clinical cohort had taken antithyroid drugs for roughly ten years on average.

This clonotype was counted only a few times. This clone's antigen is unknown. Base qualities are not at hand, and no much larger clone is one base apart. The investigation overall reported the following: The authors acknowledged the small sample size as a limitation that may reduce accuracy. Compared with newly diagnosed patients, persistent Graves' disease patients had lower TCR Shannon entropy and fewer highly expanded clones, which suggests clonal expansion. Sequencing and analysis were restricted to the TCR beta chain. Peripheral blood alone was examined, since thyroid tissue, which constituted the primary lesion, could not be accessed. More public clonotypes were shared among persistent patients (2,741) than among newly diagnosed patients (roughly 1,000).

According to the study, the label for this sample's time point signals: persistent/refractory GD, antithyroid drugs over 5 years with positive TRAb. For both TCR sequencing and RNA sequencing, RNA was extracted from PBMCs in TRIzol. Graves' disease was diagnosed according to American Thyroid Association guidelines. Patients were recruited from an endocrinology department in Xi'an, China. Each patient gave about 9.1 milliliters of peripheral blood, collected in an EDTA anticoagulant tube. PBMCs were isolated by Ficoll Paque Plus density gradient separation without further T cell sorting. An Agilent 2100 Bioanalyzer and agarose gel were used to assess RNA quality, and a NanoDrop 2000 was used to measure RNA concentration. Library construction relied on multiplex PCR. The data were produced on an Illumina HiSeq 4000. To build TCR beta libraries, CDR3 regions were amplified by Arm-PCR using iRepertoire HTBI primers. PCR products were gel purified before sequencing. The authors' analysis ran thus. Gene usage analysis of CDR3 amino acid clonotypes relied on the roughly 60 TRBV and about 15 TRBJ segments identified across samples. COPE and FqMerger were used to merge the filtered high-quality paired reads into contigs. Contigs were aligned with BLAST to IMGT TRBV, TRBD and TRBJ reference genes, and CDR3 was defined per IMGT. Any clonotype with a frequency above 0.1% was counted as a highly expanded clone. Repertoire diversity was measured by Shannon entropy, and V-J evenness by the Gini coefficient. A clonotype was considered public if more than one individual shared it. TCRdb cleaned the public reads at Q25 with fastp, built clones with MiXCR and kept in-frame beta chains. Duplicate CDR3 protein sequences are folded into a single record with the most common DNA and genes. These V and J calls rely on TCRdb rather than the paper's analysis. The sample records roughly 500,000 distinct CDR3 sequences, under 25% of which are singletons. The ten largest clonotypes hold roughly 13% of the sample.

The receptor was derived from a female donor with Graves disease. The starting material was peripheral blood mononuclear cells (PBMCs), obtained when the disease was refractory, from a patient treated with antithyroid drugs.

CDR3 region: CASSVGMNTEAFF. The sequenced DNA: TGTGCCAGCAGCGTCGGCATGAACACTGAAGCTTTCTTT. The rearranged segments are TRBV9 and TRBJ1-1; there is no confident call for the D gene. The CDR3 covers 13 residues, taking in both the cysteine and the phenylalanine. The only DNA kept is the CDR3, 39 bases in frame from the first base. CDR1 and CDR2 are read off the germline V gene as SGDLS and YYNGEE. The junction shows trimming of 2 bases on V and 0 bases on J, plus 5 bases between the germline ends.